A single sample gave rise to the 22 T cell receptor beta chains below, sequenced in a study of T cells in Graves' hyperthyroidism and ophthalmopathy. Researchers amplified the TCR beta CDR3 regions from RNA transcripts. The TCR CDR3 was amplified in a first-round RT-PCR using the HTBI primer set. TCRdb fed the multiplex PCR reads into MiXCR, producing one record per CDR3 protein. This sample has around 440,000 distinct CDR3 sequences, with about 15% found just once. Sequencing was carried out using blood. The receptor set was obtained from a young woman with Graves' hyperthyroidism.

This clonotype was found many times. The gene calls are TRBV28 and TRBJ2-7, with 8 bases aligning to TRBD2. J gave up 2 bases and V 6 bases, and 18 bases lay outside the gene matches. CDR1 and CDR2 (germline): MDHEN, SYDVKM. This CDR3 is built from 18 residues. CDR3: CASRHTLAGDYHAYEQYF. CDR3 bases: TGTGCCAGCAGACATACTCTAGCGGGCGACTACCATGCCTACGAGCAGTACTTC.

V is TRBV9 and J is TRBJ2-5; 10 nucleotides agree with TRBD1. Germline lookup yields CDR1 SGDLS and CDR2 YYNGEE. The CDR3 contains 14 residues. With 3 bases clipped from V and 9 bases from J, the junction kept 8 bases outside the gene matches. The CDR3 spells CASSEGGQGPPQYF. The CDR3 nucleotides read TGTGCCAGCAGCGAGGGGGGACAGGGGCCGCCCCAGTACTTC.

Many counts were recorded for this clonotype. CDR3 sequence: CASSLGAAGTDTQYF. The CDR3 region has the DNA TGTGCCAGCAGTTTAGGAGCTGCGGGCACAGATACGCAGTATTTT. V usage is TRBV12-3 or TRBV12-4 and J usage is TRBJ2-3; D is undetermined. V was trimmed by 1 base and J by 1 base, leaving 9 bases between them. There are 15 residues in the CDR3.

This rearrangement joins TRBV14 to TRBJ1-2; D is undetermined. Per germline, CDR1 SGHDN and CDR2 FVKESK. The V gene lost 0 bases and the J gene lost 8 bases, with 16 bases spanning the gap. CDR3 length: 15 residues. This chain's CDR3 is CASSQDRYAGEGYTF. The CDR3 bases are TGTGCCAGCAGCCAAGATCGGTATGCTGGGGAAGGCTACACCTTC.

This clonotype came up many times. The chain joins TRBV28 to TRBJ1-5, with D possibly matching TRBD1 (5 bases). V was shortened by 3 bases and J by 2 bases, with 11 bases between the two germline ends. CDR3 length: 15 amino acids. Germline CDR1 and CDR2: MDHEN and SYDVKM. In nucleotides, the CDR3 is TGTGCCAGCAGTTTTTTCGGCAGGGGCAATCAGCCCCAGCATTTT. It translates to CASSFFGRGNQPQHF. The variable domain in full, completed from reference TRBV28 and TRBJ1-5, reads DVKVTQSSRYLVKRTGEKVFLECVQDMDHENMFWYRQDPGLGLRLIYFSYDVKMKEKGDIPEGYSVSREKKERFSLILESASTNQTSMYLCASSFFGRGNQPQHFGDGTRLSIL.

Many counts were recorded for this clonotype. The V gene is TRBV7-3, the J gene TRBJ2-2; D unclear. CDR1 is SGHTA, CDR2 FQGTGA, per germline. This CDR3 has 15 residues. Trimming pared 0 bases from V and 4 bases from J, leaving 9 bases between. DNA for the CDR3: TGTGCCAGCAGCTTAACGACCGATCGCACCGGGGAGCTGTTTTTT. Protein product: CASSLTTDRTGELFF.

This clonotype was observed a few times. V gene TRBV9 combines with J gene TRBJ2-1; D remains ambiguous. The CDR3 has 14 residues. Germline V gene sequence: CDR1 SGDLS, CDR2 YYNGEE. Trimming took 4 bases from V and 0 from J, leaving 8 bases between them. The chain's CDR3 is CASSLTTSYNEQFF. The DNA of the CDR3 is TGTGCCAGCAGCCTCACTACCTCCTACAATGAGCAGTTCTTC.

This clonotype was seen a few times. In nucleotides, the CDR3 is TGCGCCAGCAGCCCCGGACTAGCGGGAGTTCTCGGCACCGGGGAGCTGTTTTTT. Its protein product is CASSPGLAGVLGTGELFF. The chain employs TRBV5-1 and TRBJ2-2, with 13 bases aligning to TRBD2. Germline V gene lookup returns CDR1 SGHRS and CDR2 YFSETQ. The CDR3 has 18 amino acids. Unmatched junction bases numbered 10, after V lost 4 bases and J lost 4 bases. Looking up the rest from reference TRBV5-1 and TRBJ2-2 gives the full variable domain: KAGVTQTPRYLIKTRGQQVTLSCSPISGHRSVSWYQQTPGQGLQFLFEYFSETQRNKGNFPGRFSGRQFSNSRSEMNVSTLELGDSALYLCASSPGLAGVLGTGELFFGEGSRLTVL.

This clonotype was seen once. This chain connects TRBV6-1 to TRBJ1-3, with D unresolved. The CDR3 is made up of 15 amino acids. V lost 6 bases, J lost 0 bases, and 12 bases lay in between. The V gene's germline CDR1 is MNHNS and CDR2 SASEGT. The CDR3 sequence: CASRKDGYSGNTIYF. The DNA of the CDR3 is TGTGCCAGCAGGAAGGACGGCTACTCTGGAAACACCATATATTTT.

The V and J genes are TRBV10-3 and TRBJ2-7; unclear D gene. Trimming stripped 9 bases from V and 2 bases from J, with 8 bases between. The germline V gene has CDR1 ENHRY and CDR2 SYGVKD. The CDR3 has 11 residues. CDR3 nucleotides: TGTGCCATTTCCTCGACCTACGAGCAGTACTTC. As protein: CAISSTYEQYF.

J is TRBJ1-4 and V is TRBV9, with D uncertain. The CDR3 consists of 13 residues. Germline loops: CDR1 SGDLS, CDR2 YYNGEE. Trimming removed 3 bases at V and 8 bases at J, with 11 bases between. CDR3 DNA: TGTGCCAGCAGCGCCGGGTTCAGGGAAAAACTGTTTTTT. The encoded protein is CASSAGFREKLFF.

This clonotype was recorded at least ten times. The chain links TRBV20-1 to TRBJ2-7, with D unresolved. The germline V gene encodes CDR1 DFQATT and CDR2 SNEGSKA (reference sequence). This CDR3 is built from 12 residues. Trimming stripped 3 bases from V and 2 bases from J, with 8 bases between. The DNA for the CDR3 is TGCAGTGCTAGGACTGTCCCCTACGAGCAGTACTTC. It specifies CSARTVPYEQYF.

This clonotype was detected many times. The chain joins TRBV28 to TRBJ1-1, with D uncertain. The length of the CDR3 is 15 residues. V lost 2 bases to trimming and J lost 5 bases, with 15 bases between them. CDR1 is MDHEN and CDR2 is SYDVKM in the germline V gene. The CDR3 DNA is TGTGCCAGCAGTTTAGGGCCCACGTCACTTACTGAAGCTTTCTTT. Translating gives CASSLGPTSLTEAFF.

This clonotype has at least ten counts. This rearrangement joins TRBV13 to TRBJ1-3; TRBD1 aligns across 11 bases. Germline assignment: CDR1 PRHDT and CDR2 FYEKMQ (reference sequence). The V gene end was trimmed by 3 bases and the J gene end by 4 bases; junction bases not matched to a gene: 5. This CDR3 has 16 amino acids. The CDR3 protein is CASSFGQGALGNTIYF. DNA of the CDR3: TGTGCCAGCAGCTTCGGACAGGGGGCGCTGGGAAACACCATATATTTT.

The chain links TRBV28 to TRBJ2-7; 7 bases agree with TRBD1. Looked up from germline, CDR1 is MDHEN and CDR2 is SYDVKM. J lost 3 bases, V lost 3 bases, and 5 bases had no gene match. This CDR3 is built from 14 residues. The CDR3 is CASSFVAGGYEQYF. The CDR3 nucleotides are TGTGCCAGCAGTTTCGTGGCAGGGGGCTACGAGCAGTACTTC.

In this sample, this clonotype turned up many times. The chain employs TRBV20-1 and TRBJ2-5; possibly TRBD1 for D (5 bases). This CDR3 is 14 amino acids long. CDR1 DFQATT and CDR2 SNEGSKA come from the germline V gene (reference sequence). Deletions cut 6 bases from V and 1 base from J, with 15 bases between. This CDR3 is CSARRGTLQETQYF. CDR3 nucleotides: TGCAGTGCCAGAAGGGGCACCCTCCAAGAGACCCAGTACTTC.

There are many counts of this clonotype. The chain recombines TRBV7-2 with TRBJ1-2; no reliable D call. Deletions cut 0 bases from V and 4 bases from J, with 15 bases between. Germline CDR1 is SGHTA and CDR2 is FQGNSA. CDR3 length: 16 amino acids. The CDR3 DNA is TGTGCCAGCAGCTTAGCGAGCCCGCTCAACCTCTATGGCTACACCTTC. This encodes CASSLASPLNLYGYTF.

This clonotype was observed many times. J is TRBJ2-2 and V is TRBV7-2; the match to TRBD2 covers 8 bases. The length of the CDR3 is 20 residues. V dropped 3 bases and J dropped 4; count of bases not matched to a gene: 19. Per germline, CDR1 SGHTA and CDR2 FQGNSA. In DNA, the CDR3 is TGTGCCAGCAGCTTCCGCCCCTCTGGAACGGGGGGGCGTATCACCGGGGAGCTGTTTTTT. This gives the protein CASSFRPSGTGGRITGELFF.

The CDR3 DNA sequence: TGTGCCAACGGCGGAGAGGTTTCCTACAATGAGCAGTTCTTC. Amino acid sequence: CANGGEVSYNEQFF. V usage is TRBV19 and J usage is TRBJ2-1; D call uncertain. The CDR3 runs to 14 residues. Per the germline V gene, CDR1 is LNHDA and CDR2 is SQIVND (reference sequence). V shed 10 bases and J shed 1 base, with 14 bases lying between them. Full variable domain (missing parts from reference TRBV19 and TRBJ2-1): DGGITQSPKYLFRKEGQNVTLSCEQNLNHDAMYWYRQDPGQGLRLIYYSQIVNDFQKGDIAEGYSVSREKKESFPLTVTSAQKNPTAFYLCANGGEVSYNEQFFGPGTRLTVL.

This clonotype was recorded at least ten times. The CDR3: CSARGWREDYNEQFF. The CDR3 coding sequence is TGCAGTGCTAGGGGTTGGCGGGAGGACTACAATGAGCAGTTCTTC. The V gene is TRBV20-1, the J gene TRBJ2-1; 8 bases align to TRBD2. The CDR3 consists of 15 residues. Germline V lookup: CDR1 DFQATT, CDR2 SNEGSKA (reference sequence). J gave up 3 bases and V 3 bases, and 7 bases lay outside the gene matches.

V usage is TRBV5-5 and J usage is TRBJ2-7; 10 positions match TRBD2. CDR3 length equals 15 residues. V was pared by 1 base and J by 7 bases, with 8 bases of the junction left unmatched. Per germline, CDR1 SGHKS and CDR2 YYEKEE (reference sequence). The CDR3 loop is CASSLWLAGVKEQYF. CDR3 DNA: TGTGCCAGCAGCTTGTGGCTAGCGGGAGTAAAAGAGCAGTACTTC.

The genes are TRBV7-6 and TRBJ2-3; 7 nucleotides agree with TRBD2. There are 16 residues in the CDR3. Germline V gene sequence: CDR1 SGHVS, CDR2 FNYEAQ. V shed 4 bases, J shed 4 bases, and the junction held 11 bases outside the gene matches. The CDR3 region is CASSSLPHREADTQYF. CDR3 nucleotides: TGTGCCAGCAGCTCCCTTCCTCATCGGGAGGCAGATACGCAGTATTTT.